The 25 T cell receptor beta chains presented below share a single source sample, sequenced in a study of cytomegalovirus exposure and HLA in healthy donors. A multiplex PCR was run with 60 Vbeta primers and 13 Jbeta primers. Clones were read by immunoSEQ multiplex PCR, and TCRdb kept only the in-frame ones, dropping some. The sample lists 200,000 to 300,000 clones; 84% were seen once. The sample taken for sequencing was PBMCs. Receptor source: a woman aged 40 to 50 in good health and CMV-seropositive.

This sequence joins TRBV28 and TRBJ2-7; 8 nucleotides align to TRBD1. Per the germline V gene, CDR1 is MDHEN and CDR2 is SYDVKM. The CDR3 has 14 amino acids. V gave up 7 bases and J gave up 6 bases; unmatched junction bases: 11. The CDR3 sequence is CASTPGGSLGEQYF. CDR3 DNA: TGTGCCAGCACTCCAGGGGGCTCCCTCGGCGAGCAGTACTTC. Combining the CDR3 with reference TRBV28 and TRBJ2-7 gives the whole variable domain DVKVTQSSRYLVKRTGEKVFLECVQDMDHENMFWYRQDPGLGLRLIYFSYDVKMKEKGDIPEGYSVSREKKERFSLILESASTNQTSMYLCASTPGGSLGEQYFGPGTRLTVT.

The rearrangement uses TRBV7-9 and TRBJ1-1; TRBD1 is a possible D gene (6 bases). Trimming took off 7 bases at V and 4 bases at J, with 22 bases between the two ends. The CDR3 is 16 residues long. Per the germline V gene, CDR1 is SEHNR and CDR2 is FQNEAQ (reference sequence). The CDR3 loop reads CASTDSRLGGGTEAFF. In DNA form, the CDR3 reads TGTGCCAGCACCGACTCCCGTCTGGGAGGGGGCACTGAAGCTTTCTTT.

The chain joins TRBV11-3 to TRBJ2-3, with TRBD1 matching over 7 bases. The CDR3 has 14 residues. The V segment lost 4 bases and the J segment 4 bases; nucleotides outside the gene matches: 5. Germline lookup yields CDR1 SGHNT and CDR2 YENEEA. CDR3 sequence reads: CASSSVGTADTQYF. CDR3 bases: TGTGCCAGCAGCTCTGTCGGGACAGCAGATACGCAGTATTTT.

The chain has TRBV7-9 and TRBJ2-1; 12 positions match TRBD2. V shed 5 bases, J shed 5 bases, and the junction held 10 bases outside the gene matches. The CDR3 totals 17 residues. Germline V gene data show CDR1 as SEHNR and CDR2 as FQNEAQ (reference sequence). The CDR3 here is CASSQPRTSGINNEQFF. Here the CDR3 DNA reads TGTGCCAGCAGCCAACCTCGGACTAGCGGGATCAACAATGAGCAGTTCTTC.

V and J are TRBV27 and TRBJ1-5; a possible D gene is TRBD1 (5 bases). Per germline, CDR1 MNHEY and CDR2 SMNVEV (reference sequence). V was shortened by 3 bases and J by 7 bases, with 10 bases between the two germline ends. This CDR3 comprises 13 residues. The CDR3: CASSLQGGQPQHF. The CDR3 DNA follows: TGTGCCAGCAGTTTGCAGGGTGGGCAGCCCCAGCATTTT.

V is TRBV7-8 and J is TRBJ2-1, with D possibly being TRBD2 (6 bases). Germline V gives CDR1 SGHVS, CDR2 FQNEAQ. Trimming removed 3 bases at V and 3 bases at J, with 9 bases between. This CDR3 is 14 amino acids long. The DNA of the CDR3 is TGTGCCAGCAGCTTCGGGACTGGCTACAATGAGCAGTTCTTC. Amino acid sequence: CASSFGTGYNEQFF.

This clone has a single count. The chain recombines TRBV6-4 with TRBJ2-1; 14 positions match TRBD2. Germline lookup yields CDR1 MRHNA and CDR2 SNTAGT. Unmatched junction bases numbered 4, after V lost 0 bases and J lost 6 bases. The CDR3 totals 17 residues. The CDR3 DNA follows: TGTGCCAGCAGTGACTCCCCTGGACTAGCGGGAGGCAATGAGCAGTTCTTC. Its protein is CASSDSPGLAGGNEQFF.

The V gene is TRBV5-1, the J gene TRBJ2-1, with D perhaps TRBD1 (6 bases). The CDR3 length is 13 residues. Trimming removed 8 bases at V and 5 bases at J, with 14 bases between. Germline V gene lookup returns CDR1 SGHRS and CDR2 YFSETQ. DNA for the CDR3: TGCGCCAGTAACCGGGACACCGACAATGAGCAGTTCTTC. Residues: CASNRDTDNEQFF.

The chain is built from TRBV4-2 and TRBJ1-4; TRBD1 might be the D (6 bases). The V end was cut by 2 bases, the J end by 3 bases, with 10 bases between. The CDR3 has 15 amino acids. CDR1 and CDR2 (germline): LGHNA, YNFKEQ. The CDR3 reads CASSQLQGANEKLFF. The CDR3, as DNA: TGTGCCAGCAGCCAATTACAGGGAGCTAATGAAAAACTGTTTTTT.

The chain couples TRBV29-1 to TRBJ2-7; a possible D gene is TRBD2 (5 bases). Looked up from germline, CDR1 is SQVTM and CDR2 is ANQGSEA. The CDR3 is made up of 14 amino acids. Trimming shortened V by 0 bases and J by 5 bases, and 14 bases separated the two germline ends. Here the CDR3 DNA reads TGCAGCGTTGAAGATTGCCACCACGGGGACGAGCAGTACTTC. This gives the protein CSVEDCHHGDEQYF.

J is TRBJ2-1 and V is TRBV5-6; D not resolved. CDR3 length: 15 residues. V was clipped by 2 bases and J by 1 base, with 10 bases between them. The germline V gene encodes CDR1 SGHDT and CDR2 YYEEEE. The CDR3 nucleotides read TGTGCCAGCAGCTTAGAGAGGCCTTCCTACAATGAGCAGTTCTTC. The encoded protein is CASSLERPSYNEQFF.

The rearrangement joins TRBV6-5 to TRBJ2-3; TRBD2 is a possible D gene (7 bases). V was trimmed by 2 bases and J by 8 bases, leaving 14 bases between them. The CDR3 covers 14 residues. CDR1 is MNHEY and CDR2 is SVGAGI in the germline V gene. The CDR3 coding sequence is TGTGCCAGCAGTTACGCCGAGGGGGGGGGTACGCAGTATTTT. Translated: CASSYAEGGGTQYF.

The chain uses TRBV7-8 and TRBJ1-2, with 10 bases identical to TRBD1. The CDR3 length is 15 residues. In germline, CDR1 is SGHVS, CDR2 FQNEAQ. V was clipped by 5 bases and J by 3 bases; unmatched bases: 6. DNA for the CDR3: TGTGCCAGCAGCATCCGGGACAGGGGTGACTATGGCTACACCTTC. Its translation is CASSIRDRGDYGYTF.

This clone was picked up one time. V is TRBV30 and J is TRBJ1-2; the D gene is possibly TRBD1 (6 bases). The CDR3 spans 16 residues. The V gene lost 0 bases and the J gene lost 2 bases, with 16 bases spanning the gap. Germline CDR1 reads GTSNPN; CDR2 reads SVGIG (reference sequence). The CDR3 DNA reads as TGTGCCTGGAGTGTACCCAGGGGAAAGTCCAACTATGGCTACACCTTC. Amino acids: CAWSVPRGKSNYGYTF.

The chain recombines TRBV25-1 with TRBJ1-2, with a weak D call TRBD1 (6 bases). CDR1 and CDR2 from the germline V gene are MGHDK and SYGVNS. CDR3 size: 13 residues. Trimming removed 8 bases at V and 4 bases at J, with 14 bases between. CDR3 residues: CASQGQTVYGYTF. The DNA of the CDR3 is TGTGCCAGCCAAGGACAGACTGTCTATGGCTACACCTTC.

The chain has TRBV5-1 and TRBJ2-7; a weak D match, TRBD1 (5 bases). Trimming took 5 bases from V and 1 from J, leaving 10 bases between them. Germline loops: CDR1 SGHRS, CDR2 YFSETQ. CDR3 length: 13 residues. This chain's CDR3 is CASRLSGSYEQYF. The DNA of the CDR3 is TGCGCCAGCAGGCTCTCAGGGTCCTACGAGCAGTACTTC.

The chain couples TRBV6-5 to TRBJ2-5, with 9 bases lining up with TRBD2. The CDR3 extends over 11 amino acids. Germline assignment: CDR1 MNHEY and CDR2 SVGAGI. The V segment lost 11 bases and the J segment 5 bases; nucleotides outside the gene matches: 3. CDR3 nucleotide sequence: TGTGCCTGCGGGAGGGTTGAGACCCAGTACTTC. As protein: CACGRVETQYF.

The chain couples TRBV27 to TRBJ2-7; 12 nucleotides align to TRBD2. This CDR3 is built from 16 residues. Germline lookup yields CDR1 MNHEY and CDR2 SMNVEV (reference sequence). J was trimmed by 4 bases and V by 0 bases; bases with no gene match: 4. The CDR3 DNA is TGTGCCAGCAGTTTATCACTAGCGGGAGGATTTTACGAGCAGTACTTC. This encodes CASSLSLAGGFYEQYF.

V usage is TRBV19 and J usage is TRBJ1-4, with D maybe TRBD1 (6 bases). The CDR3 is made up of 16 amino acids. Trimming took 4 bases from V and 8 from J, leaving 20 bases between them. Per the germline V gene, CDR1 is LNHDA and CDR2 is SQIVND (reference sequence). CDR3 sequence: CASSTTTGQGREKLFF. The DNA of the CDR3 is TGTGCCAGTAGTACCACCACTGGGCAGGGGAGAGAAAAACTGTTTTTT.

This clone has just one count. The chain is built from TRBV7-2 and TRBJ1-3, with 8 bases aligning to TRBD1. The CDR3 sequence is 16 residues long. CDR1 SGHTA and CDR2 FQGNSA come from the germline V gene. Trimming took 4 bases from V and 3 from J; bases not matched to a gene: 8. The DNA for the CDR3 is TGTGCCAGCAGCTCACAAACAGGGGGAAGTGGAAACACCATATATTTT. Its protein is CASSSQTGGSGNTIYF.

V usage is TRBV5-1 and J usage is TRBJ2-7, with D perhaps TRBD2 (5 bases). This CDR3 has 12 amino acids. Trimming took 1 base from V and 6 from J, leaving 8 bases between them. Germline V CDR1 and CDR2: SGHRS, YFSETQ. The CDR3 coding sequence is TGCGCCAGCAGCTTGCCGGGGAGCGAGCAGTACTTC. This translates into CASSLPGSEQYF.

The chain combines TRBV30 with TRBJ1-1; the match to TRBD1 covers 7 bases. Germline assignment: CDR1 GTSNPN and CDR2 SVGIG (reference sequence). The CDR3 consists of 15 residues. The ends lost 4 bases at V and 0 bases at J; junction bases unmatched: 8. CDR3 coding DNA: TGTGCCTGGAAGTATAGGACAGGCATGAACACTGAAGCTTTCTTT. It encodes CAWKYRTGMNTEAFF.

This chain uses TRBV7-8 with TRBJ2-7, with 11 positions matching TRBD2. Trimming at V came to 5 bases and at J to 6 bases, leaving 9 bases not matched to a gene. Germline CDR1 and CDR2: SGHVS and FQNEAQ. The CDR3 contains 15 residues. CDR3 residues: CASSTTSGSSVEQYF. CDR3 sequence (DNA): TGTGCCAGCAGCACAACTAGCGGGAGTTCTGTCGAGCAGTACTTC.

This clone was counted once. The chain couples TRBV25-1 to TRBJ1-2, with a possible D match to TRBD1 (5 bases). Germline V CDR1 and CDR2: MGHDK, SYGVNS. The V and J ends lost 6 bases and 0 bases respectively, with 8 bases between them. This CDR3 is built from 13 residues. CDR3 in DNA: TGTGCCAGCAGCTCAGGGTCTAACTATGGCTACACCTTC. Amino acids: CASSSGSNYGYTF.

The chain recombines TRBV12-5 with TRBJ2-1; TRBD2 aligns across 9 bases. CDR3 length: 16 amino acids. V lost 6 bases and J lost 9; bases outside the gene matches: 15. CDR1 is LGHNT, CDR2 FRNRAP, per germline. CDR3 region: CASGMGASGAGGEQFF. The CDR3 bases are TGTGCTAGTGGAATGGGGGCTAGCGGGGCGGGTGGTGAGCAGTTCTTC.